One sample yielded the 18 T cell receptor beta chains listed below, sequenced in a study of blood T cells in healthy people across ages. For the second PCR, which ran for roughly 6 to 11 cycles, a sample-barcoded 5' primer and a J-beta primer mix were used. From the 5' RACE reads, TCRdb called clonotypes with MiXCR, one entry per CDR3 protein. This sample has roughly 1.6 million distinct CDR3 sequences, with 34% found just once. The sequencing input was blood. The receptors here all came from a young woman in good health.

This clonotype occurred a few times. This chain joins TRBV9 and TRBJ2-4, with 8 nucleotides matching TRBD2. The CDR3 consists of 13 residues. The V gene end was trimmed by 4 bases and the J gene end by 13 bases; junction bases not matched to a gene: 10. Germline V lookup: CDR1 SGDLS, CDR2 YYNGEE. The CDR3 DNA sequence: TGTGCCAGCAGCCATTCGTGGCGGGAGGCCCAGTACTTC. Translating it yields CASSHSWREAQYF.

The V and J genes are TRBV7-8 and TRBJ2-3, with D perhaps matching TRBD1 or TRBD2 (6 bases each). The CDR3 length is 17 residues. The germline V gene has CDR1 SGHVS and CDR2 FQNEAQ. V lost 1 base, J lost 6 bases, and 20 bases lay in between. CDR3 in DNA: TGTGCCAGCAGCTTAGGATATGGCGGGGACATTGGGGATACGCAGTATTTT. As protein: CASSLGYGGDIGDTQYF.

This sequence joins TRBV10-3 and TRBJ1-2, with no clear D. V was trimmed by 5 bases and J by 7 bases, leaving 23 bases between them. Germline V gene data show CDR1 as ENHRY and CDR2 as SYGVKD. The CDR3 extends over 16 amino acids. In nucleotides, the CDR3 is TGTGCCATCAGTACACCCGGCCTGGCCGTTTCGGCTGGCTACACCTTC. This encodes CAISTPGLAVSAGYTF.

CDR3 region: CASSLAEDIPYEQYF. The CDR3 nucleotides are TGTGCCAGCAGCTTAGCGGAGGACATTCCCTACGAGCAGTACTTC. V is TRBV7-8 and J is TRBJ2-7; D tentatively reads TRBD1 or TRBD2 (5 bases each). The germline V gene has CDR1 SGHVS and CDR2 FQNEAQ. This CDR3 is 15 amino acids long. V was pared by 0 bases and J by 2 bases, with 11 bases between.

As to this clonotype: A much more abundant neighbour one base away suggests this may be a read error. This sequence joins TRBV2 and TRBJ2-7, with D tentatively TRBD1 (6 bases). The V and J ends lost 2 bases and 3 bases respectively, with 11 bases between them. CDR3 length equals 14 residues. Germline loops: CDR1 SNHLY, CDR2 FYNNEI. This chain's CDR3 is CASSEWTERYEQYF. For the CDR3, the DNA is TGTGCCAGCAGTGAATGGACAGAACGCTACGAGCAGTACTTC. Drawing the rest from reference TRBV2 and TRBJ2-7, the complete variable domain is EPEVTQTPSHQVTQMGQEVILRCVPISNHLYFYWYRQILGQKVEFLVSFYNNEISEKSEIFDDQFSVERPDGSNFTLKIRSTKLEDSAMYFCASSEWTERYEQYFGPGTRLTVT.

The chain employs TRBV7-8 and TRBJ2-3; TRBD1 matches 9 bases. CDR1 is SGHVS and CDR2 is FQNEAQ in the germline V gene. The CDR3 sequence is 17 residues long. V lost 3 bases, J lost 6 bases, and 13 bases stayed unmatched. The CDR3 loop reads CASSFRSRDRERDTQYF. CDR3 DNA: TGTGCCAGCAGCTTCAGATCTCGGGACAGGGAACGGGATACGCAGTATTTT.

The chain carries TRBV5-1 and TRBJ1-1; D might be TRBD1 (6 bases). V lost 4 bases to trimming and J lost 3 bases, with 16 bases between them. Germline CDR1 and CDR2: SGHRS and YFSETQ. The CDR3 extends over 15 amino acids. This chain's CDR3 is CASSSRTAGHTEAFF. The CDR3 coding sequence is TGCGCCAGCAGCAGCCGGACAGCTGGCCACACTGAAGCTTTCTTT.

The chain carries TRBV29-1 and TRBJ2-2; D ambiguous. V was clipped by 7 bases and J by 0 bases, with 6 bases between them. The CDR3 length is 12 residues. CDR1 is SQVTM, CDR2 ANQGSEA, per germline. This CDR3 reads CSANTNTGELFF. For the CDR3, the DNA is TGCAGCGCCAACACGAACACCGGGGAGCTGTTTTTT.

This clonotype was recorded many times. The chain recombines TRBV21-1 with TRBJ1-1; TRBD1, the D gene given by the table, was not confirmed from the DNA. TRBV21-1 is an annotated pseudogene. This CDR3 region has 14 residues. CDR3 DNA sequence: TGTGCCAGCAGCTATTCGACAGAGAACACTGAAGCTTTCTTT. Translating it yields CASSYSTENTEAFF.

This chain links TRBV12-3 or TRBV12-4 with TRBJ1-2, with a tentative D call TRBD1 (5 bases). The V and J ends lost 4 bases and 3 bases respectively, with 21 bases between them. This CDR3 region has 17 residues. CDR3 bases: TGTGCCAGCAGTTCCCGGGACGTCGGAAACCTTTACTATGGCTACACCTTC. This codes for CASSSRDVGNLYYGYTF.

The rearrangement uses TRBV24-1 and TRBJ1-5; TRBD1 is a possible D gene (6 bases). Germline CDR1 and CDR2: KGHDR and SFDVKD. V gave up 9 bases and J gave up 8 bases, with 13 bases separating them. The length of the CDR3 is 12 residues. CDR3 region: CATGGRGEPQHF. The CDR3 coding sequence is TGTGCCACCGGAGGGAGGGGGGAGCCCCAGCATTTT.

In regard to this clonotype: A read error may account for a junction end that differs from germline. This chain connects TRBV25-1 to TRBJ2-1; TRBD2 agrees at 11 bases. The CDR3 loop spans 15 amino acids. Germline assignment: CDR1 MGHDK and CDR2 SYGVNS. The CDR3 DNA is TGTGCCAGCAGCCTTCCTAGCGGGAGGTACAACGAGCAGTTCTTC. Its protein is CASSLPSGRYNEQFF.

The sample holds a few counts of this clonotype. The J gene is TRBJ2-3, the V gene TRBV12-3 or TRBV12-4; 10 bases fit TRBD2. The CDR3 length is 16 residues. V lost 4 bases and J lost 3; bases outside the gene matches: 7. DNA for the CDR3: TGTGCCAGCAGTTCCCAAGCGGGAGGGCCGACAGATACGCAGTATTTT. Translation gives CASSSQAGGPTDTQYF.

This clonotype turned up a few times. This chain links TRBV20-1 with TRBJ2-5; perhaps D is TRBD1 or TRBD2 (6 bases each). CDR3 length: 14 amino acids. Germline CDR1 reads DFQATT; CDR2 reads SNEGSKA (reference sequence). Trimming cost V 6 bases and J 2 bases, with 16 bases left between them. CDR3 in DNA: TGCAGTGCCCTAGAGGGGGGCCCTCAAGAGACCCAGTACTTC. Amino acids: CSALEGGPQETQYF.

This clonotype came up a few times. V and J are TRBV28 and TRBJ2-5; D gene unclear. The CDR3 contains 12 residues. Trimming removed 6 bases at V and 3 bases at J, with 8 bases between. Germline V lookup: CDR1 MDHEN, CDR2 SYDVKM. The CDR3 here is CASSRRKETQYF. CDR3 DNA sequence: TGTGCCAGCAGCAGGAGAAAAGAGACCCAGTACTTC.

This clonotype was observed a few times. In nucleotides, the CDR3 is TGTGCCAGCAGTAAAACTAGCGGGAGGAGCTCCTACAATGAGCAGTTCTTC. Translating it yields CASSKTSGRSSYNEQFF. This chain uses TRBV27 with TRBJ2-1; 12 bases are shared with TRBD2. From germline, CDR1 is MNHEY and CDR2 SMNVEV (reference sequence). V was pared by 5 bases and J by 0 bases, with 5 bases of the junction left unmatched. The CDR3 loop spans 17 amino acids.

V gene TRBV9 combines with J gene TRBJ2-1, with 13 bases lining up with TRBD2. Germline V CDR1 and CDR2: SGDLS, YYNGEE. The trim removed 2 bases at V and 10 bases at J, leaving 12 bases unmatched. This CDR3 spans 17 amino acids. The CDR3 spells CASSVASTSGGAGEQFF. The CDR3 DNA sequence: TGTGCCAGCAGCGTGGCCAGTACTAGCGGGGGGGCGGGGGAGCAGTTCTTC.

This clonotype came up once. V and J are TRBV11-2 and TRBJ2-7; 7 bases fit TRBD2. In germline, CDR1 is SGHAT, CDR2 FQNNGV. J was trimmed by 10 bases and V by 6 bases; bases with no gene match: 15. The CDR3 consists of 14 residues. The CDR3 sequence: CASSIRLAVGPQYF. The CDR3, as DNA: TGTGCCAGCAGTATCCGGCTAGCGGTAGGGCCCCAGTACTTC.